Below are 27 T cell receptor beta chains sequenced from a single sample in a study of Graves' ophthalmopathy and Graves' hyperthyroidism. For repertoire sequencing, the TCR beta CDR3 regions were amplified from RNA transcripts. First-round RT-PCR relied on HTBI primers, and a second-round multiplex PCR came next. TCRdb itself ran the multiplex PCR reads through MiXCR, one entry per CDR3 protein. The top ten hold roughly 2.4% of the sample, which has 400,000 or so distinct CDR3 sequences, about 15% seen once. Input material: peripheral blood. These receptors originate from an adult woman with stable Graves' hyperthyroidism.

This clonotype was observed at least ten times. This chain links TRBV20-1 with TRBJ1-2; a possible D gene is TRBD1 (6 bases). Deletions cut 5 bases from V and 8 bases from J, with 21 bases between. The CDR3 totals 14 residues. Germline V lookup: CDR1 DFQATT, CDR2 SNEGSKA (reference sequence). In DNA, the CDR3 is TGCAGTGCTGGGACTGGACAGACAGCGAGCGGCTACACCTTC. It codes for CSAGTGQTASGYTF.

This clonotype came up many times. The genes are TRBV7-8 and TRBJ2-2; 8 nucleotides line up with TRBD2. The V and J ends lost 2 bases and 4 bases, in that order; junction bases with no gene match: 6. In germline, CDR1 is SGHVS, CDR2 FQNEAQ. The CDR3 contains 16 residues. Here the CDR3 DNA reads TGTGCCAGCAGCTTACGGAGAAGCGGGGGCACCGGGGAGCTGTTTTTT. Translated: CASSLRRSGGTGELFF.

This clonotype was recorded at least ten times. The chain is built from TRBV20-1 and TRBJ2-5, with 8 bases aligning to TRBD1. V lost 4 bases to trimming and J lost 5 bases; unmatched junction nucleotides: 9. This CDR3 is 14 amino acids long. CDR1 is DFQATT and CDR2 is SNEGSKA in the germline V gene (reference sequence). CDR3 sequence: CSAKGTGGIETQYF. The CDR3 region has the DNA TGCAGTGCTAAGGGTACAGGGGGTATCGAGACCCAGTACTTC.

This chain uses TRBV12-3 or TRBV12-4 with TRBJ1-3, with a tentative D call TRBD1 (5 bases). V was trimmed by 7 bases and J by 7 bases, leaving 20 bases between them. The CDR3 contains 15 residues. CDR3 DNA sequence: TGTGCCAGCACCCGAGCCGCGACAGAGTCTAACACCATATATTTT. Amino acid sequence: CASTRAATESNTIYF.

At least ten counts were recorded for this clonotype. V usage is TRBV28 and J usage is TRBJ1-1; TRBD1 is a possible D gene (5 bases). The V gene's germline CDR1 is MDHEN and CDR2 SYDVKM. The CDR3 has 13 residues. V lost 2 bases and J 11 bases, leaving 15 bases between the germline ends. The CDR3 loop reads CASSLRRGEKAFF. The CDR3 DNA is TGTGCCAGCAGTTTACGGAGGGGAGAGAAGGCTTTCTTT.

This clonotype was counted only a few times. The chain links TRBV9 to TRBJ2-2, with 7 bases aligning to TRBD1. The CDR3 extends over 16 amino acids. Trimming at V came to 0 bases and at J to 4 bases, leaving 6 bases not matched to a gene. Germline loops: CDR1 SGDLS, CDR2 YYNGEE. The DNA for the CDR3 is TGTGCCAGCAGCGTAGTGGGAACAGGGGCCACCGGGGAGCTGTTTTTT. Its translation: CASSVVGTGATGELFF.

The DNA for the CDR3 is TGTGCCAGCAGTTCCAGGAGGGAGGGTAGGGAGACCCAGTACTTC. Translating it yields CASSSRREGRETQYF. This sequence joins TRBV6-5 and TRBJ2-5, with TRBD2 matching 7 bases. Germline CDR1 MNHEY, CDR2 SVGAGI. The CDR3 consists of 15 residues. V was clipped by 4 bases and J by 5 bases; unmatched bases: 10.

This clonotype was seen at least ten times. This chain connects TRBV29-1 to TRBJ1-2, with D possibly TRBD1 on 5 matching bases. CDR3 size: 15 residues. The ends were cut back, 2 bases at V and 1 base at J, with 14 bases in the middle. Germline loops: CDR1 SQVTM, CDR2 ANQGSEA. The CDR3: CSVESQQGINYGYTF. The CDR3 nucleotides are TGCAGCGTTGAAAGCCAGCAGGGTATTAACTATGGCTACACCTTC.

The rearrangement joins TRBV10-3 to TRBJ2-4; 12 nucleotides line up with TRBD1. The CDR3 runs 16 residues. Trimming removed 7 bases from V and 7 bases from J; junction bases left unmatched: 11. Germline CDR1 and CDR2: ENHRY and SYGVKD. CDR3 amino acids: CAINDPGQGASNIQYF. The CDR3 region has the DNA TGTGCCATCAATGACCCGGGACAGGGGGCCTCTAACATTCAGTACTTC.

This clonotype has a count of ten or more. This chain connects TRBV28 to TRBJ2-5, with 7 bases fitting TRBD2. Looked up from germline, CDR1 is MDHEN and CDR2 is SYDVKM. The CDR3 consists of 14 residues. The V gene end was trimmed by 8 bases and the J gene end by 5 bases; junction bases not matched to a gene: 11. This CDR3 reads CASSAGVWGETQYF. For the CDR3, the DNA is TGTGCCAGCTCGGCGGGAGTCTGGGGGGAGACCCAGTACTTC.

This clonotype has only a few counts. J is TRBJ2-3 and V is TRBV20-1; D possibly corresponds to TRBD1 (6 bases). This CDR3 comprises 15 residues. Per the germline V gene, CDR1 is DFQATT and CDR2 is SNEGSKA (reference sequence). The V gene lost 0 bases and the J gene lost 6 bases, with 16 bases spanning the gap. Here the CDR3 reads CSARDWGHDADTQYF. As DNA, the CDR3 is TGCAGTGCTAGAGATTGGGGACACGACGCCGATACGCAGTATTTT.

This clonotype was recorded at least ten times. This rearrangement joins TRBV27 to TRBJ1-2, with D unresolved. CDR3 length: 13 residues. Germline values: CDR1 MNHEY, CDR2 SMNVEV (reference sequence). Trimming left V 4 bases short and J 5 bases short, with 11 bases between. In DNA, the CDR3 is TGTGCCAGCAGTTCCCTGGGCCTGTATGGCTACACCTTC. Protein: CASSSLGLYGYTF.

This clonotype was recorded at least ten times. Its ends do not fully match the called genes, so a read error is possible. The chain is built from TRBV28 and TRBJ2-2; the D gene is possibly TRBD2 (5 bases). This CDR3 is 15 amino acids long. The germline V gene has CDR1 MDHEN and CDR2 SYDVKM. CDR3 region: CASSLVQMNTGELFF. CDR3 nucleotides: TGTGCCAGCAGTTTGGTGCAGATGAACACCGGGGAGCTGTTCTTT.

The genes are TRBV10-2 and TRBJ2-7; possibly TRBD2 for D (5 bases). Trimming left V 3 bases short and J 2 bases short, with 14 bases between. CDR1 WSHSY and CDR2 SAAADI come from the germline V gene. This CDR3 comprises 15 residues. The DNA for the CDR3 is TGCGCCAGCAGTGATCTTGCGGGCGCTCCCTACGAGCAGTACTTC. Its protein product is CASSDLAGAPYEQYF.

A single count supports this clonotype. The chain couples TRBV19 to TRBJ1-1, with TRBD1 matching over 7 bases. The CDR3 has 16 residues. Trimming cost V 5 bases and J 1 base; bases outside gene matches: 10. CDR1 is LNHDA and CDR2 is SQIVND in the germline V gene (reference sequence). CDR3 sequence reads: CASSSGTEDWNTEAFF. In DNA form, the CDR3 reads TGTGCCAGTAGTTCCGGGACAGAAGACTGGAACACTGAAGCTTTCTTT.

There are many counts of this clonotype. The chain is built from TRBV20-1 and TRBJ2-5; perhaps TRBD2 as D (5 bases). The length of the CDR3 is 13 residues. Deletions cut 0 bases from V and 4 bases from J, with 9 bases between. CDR1 is DFQATT, CDR2 SNEGSKA, per germline (reference sequence). The CDR3 protein is CSAREVGAETQYF. The CDR3 nucleotides are TGCAGTGCTAGAGAGGTGGGAGCAGAGACCCAGTACTTC.

This rearrangement joins TRBV19 to TRBJ1-2; D remains unclear. In germline, CDR1 is LNHDA, CDR2 SQIVND (reference sequence). Trimming removed 5 bases at V and 5 bases at J, with 12 bases between. The CDR3 runs to 13 residues. Here the CDR3 DNA reads TGTGCCAGTAGTGGCAGAATGGGGTATGGCTACACCTTC. Amino acid sequence: CASSGRMGYGYTF.

With regard to this clonotype: It may be a read error: a sequence one base away is much more abundant. The rearrangement joins TRBV7-2 to TRBJ2-7; TRBD2 matches at 10 bases. CDR1 is SGHTA and CDR2 is FQGNSA in the germline V gene. CDR3 size: 15 residues. The chain's CDR3 is CARSLQAGGDHEQYF. The CDR3 region has the DNA TGTGCCCGCAGCTTACAAGCGGGAGGGGATCACGAGCAGTACTTC.

This clonotype was observed at least ten times. The chain links TRBV7-9 to TRBJ2-5; D unresolved. The length of the CDR3 is 14 residues. Germline CDR1 reads SEHNR; CDR2 reads FQNEAQ (reference sequence). V lost 5 bases and J lost 2, with 12 bases in between. The CDR3: CASSPPGFQETQYF. CDR3 sequence (DNA): TGTGCCAGCAGCCCGCCGGGTTTTCAAGAGACCCAGTACTTC.

As for this clonotype: The junction and the germline gene differ at one end; a read error may be behind it. The chain links TRBV10-2 to TRBJ2-7; 7 bases agree with TRBD2. Looked up from germline, CDR1 is WSHSY and CDR2 is SAAADI. CDR3 length equals 15 residues. CDR3: CASSDHGGSSYEQYF. The CDR3 region has the DNA TGTGCCAGCAGTGACCACGGGGGGAGCTCCTACGAGCAGTACTTC.

The chain has TRBV7-9 and TRBJ2-7, with a tentative D call TRBD2 (6 bases). The CDR3 runs to 15 residues. Germline V gene sequence: CDR1 SEHNR, CDR2 FQNEAQ (reference sequence). V was trimmed by 3 bases and J by 6 bases, leaving 18 bases between them. As DNA, the CDR3 is TGTGCCAGCAGCTTCAAAACCGGGAGCCCTGCCGAGCAGTACTTC. Its protein is CASSFKTGSPAEQYF. Full variable domain (rest looked up from reference TRBV7-9 and TRBJ2-7): DTGVSQNPRHKITKRGQNVTFRCDPISEHNRLYWYRQTLGQGPEFLTYFQNEAQLEKSRLLSDRFSAERPKGSFSTLEIQRTEQGDSAMYLCASSFKTGSPAEQYFGPGTRLTVT.

Only a few counts were recorded for this clonotype. The chain carries TRBV7-2 and TRBJ2-5; D may be TRBD2 (5 bases). Germline V CDR1 and CDR2: SGHTA, FQGNSA. The CDR3 extends over 16 amino acids. V lost 4 bases to trimming and J lost 6 bases, with 21 bases between them. This chain's CDR3 is CASSSYSWETTKTQYF. In nucleotides, the CDR3 is TGTGCCAGCAGCTCGTACTCGTGGGAGACTACAAAGACCCAGTACTTC.

This clonotype was seen ten or more times. V and J are TRBV28 and TRBJ1-1; 11 bases match TRBD1. The CDR3 contains 15 residues. The J segment lost 10 bases and the V segment lost 2 bases, leaving 9 bases of the junction unmatched. Germline V gene sequence: CDR1 MDHEN, CDR2 SYDVKM. CDR3: CASSLIPWTGGAAFF. Here the CDR3 DNA reads TGTGCCAGCAGTTTAATACCGTGGACAGGGGGCGCAGCTTTCTTT.

This clonotype was counted a few times. A much larger clone differs by one base, so this may be a read error. The final CDR3 position lacks the conserved phenylalanine or tryptophan, pointing to a likely read error. J is TRBJ1-1 and V is TRBV5-1; D gene unclear. This CDR3 spans 13 amino acids. V shed 0 bases and J shed 8 bases, with 11 bases lying between them. Germline CDR1 and CDR2: SGHRS and YFSETQ. The chain's CDR3 is CASSLERKEEAFL. Here the CDR3 DNA reads TGCGCCAGCAGCTTGGAGAGGAAAGAGGAAGCTTTCCTT.

This clonotype was counted many times. The J gene is TRBJ2-5, the V gene TRBV20-1; 8 positions agree with TRBD2. The germline gives CDR1 DFQATT, CDR2 SNEGSKA (reference sequence). The CDR3 extends over 19 amino acids. With 1 base clipped from V and 4 bases from J, the junction kept 20 bases outside the gene matches. The CDR3 region is CSARGSVAGLGQVGETQYF. CDR3 nucleotide sequence: TGCAGTGCTAGAGGGTCGGTAGCGGGGCTCGGCCAGGTAGGAGAGACCCAGTACTTC.

This clonotype was counted many times. The chain couples TRBV6-1 to TRBJ1-2; possibly TRBD1 for D (5 bases). In germline, CDR1 is MNHNS, CDR2 SASEGT. Between the trimmed V and J ends, which lost 5 bases and 4 bases, there was a span of 17 bases. The CDR3 is 15 amino acids. The CDR3 reads CASSPRGGSSYGYTF. The CDR3 DNA is TGTGCCAGCAGTCCGCGGGGGGGATCCAGCTATGGCTACACCTTC.

This clonotype has a count of ten or more. V is TRBV28 and J is TRBJ1-5; 7 bases agree with TRBD1. The germline V gene has CDR1 MDHEN and CDR2 SYDVKM. V lost 6 bases, J lost 7 bases, and 12 bases stayed unmatched. The length of the CDR3 is 15 residues. CDR3 loop: CASRGQWSWGQPQHF. CDR3 nucleotides: TGTGCCAGCAGGGGACAGTGGTCCTGGGGCCAGCCCCAGCATTTT.